The rows below give T cell receptor beta chains drawn from one sample of a study of cytomegalovirus exposure and HLA in healthy donors. Assay: immunoSEQ multiplex PCR; the TCRdb copy retains only in-frame clones and omits some. In the table there are about 94,000 clones, around 8% of which are singletons. Sequenced: PBMCs. The origin of the receptors is a man aged 50-59 years in good health and CMV-seronegative. CDR3s include the opening cysteine and the closing phenylalanine or tryptophan. Each record gives: CDR3 length, V gene, clone size, D gene, J gene, CDR3 DNA, CDR3 protein. D genes are given only for firm matches. Not all rows give a size; the values are once, few, many and, for expanded clones, a class.

15	TRBV28	few	TRBD1	TRBJ1-2	TGTGCCAGCAGTTTACCCCGACAGGGGGTCTATGGCTACACCTTC	CASSLPRQGVYGYTF
15	TRBV2	few	TRBD1	TRBJ1-5	TGTGCCAGCAGCGCCCAACGGGGACAGAGTCAGCCCCAGCATTTT	CASSAQRGQSQPQHF
13	TRBV19	-	TRBD1	TRBJ1-5	TGTGCCAGTTCCCCGGACAGGGTTCAGCCCCAGCATTTT	CASSPDRVQPQHF
16	TRBV18	few	TRBD2	TRBJ2-1	TGTGCCAGCTCACTTAAGGGACCAGCGGGACACAATGAGCAGTTCTTC	CASSLKGPAGHNEQFF
15	TRBV15	once	TRBD2	TRBJ2-7	TGTGCCACCGGTGGACTGGGCGGGAGGACCTACGAGCAGTACTTC	CATGGLGGRTYEQYF
12	TRBV6-1	few	-	TRBJ1-2	TGTGCCAGCAGTGAGGGGGCCTATGGCTACACCTTC	CASSEGAYGYTF
16	TRBV19	few	-	TRBJ1-5	TGTGCCAGTAGTTTGGATTTACAGATTAGCAATCAGCCCCAGCATTTT	CASSLDLQISNQPQHF
14	TRBV5-4	few	-	TRBJ2-7	TGTGCCAGCAGCTTGGCGACAGGAGGTTACGAGCAGTACTTC	CASSLATGGYEQYF
15	TRBV11-1	few	TRBD1	TRBJ1-1	TGTGCCAGCAGCTCCCAGACAGGGGTAGTGACTGAAGCTTTCTTT	CASSSQTGVVTEAFF
17	TRBV2	-	TRBD1	TRBJ2-5	TGTGCCAGCAGTAGGGGGGTCCTGGGACAGGGGAAAGAGACCCAGTACTTC	CASSRGVLGQGKETQYF
14	TRBV11-3	few	-	TRBJ2-1	TGTGCCAGCAGCTTACAGGCCCCTAACAATGAGCAGTTCTTC	CASSLQAPNNEQFF
14	TRBV2	-	-	TRBJ2-3	TGTGCCAGCAGTTGGGACACGGGCACAGATACGCAGTATTTT	CASSWDTGTDTQYF
13	TRBV29-1	-	-	TRBJ2-3	TGCAGCGTGCCGGGACTGATCACAGATACGCAGTATTTT	CSVPGLITDTQYF